The clone carrying this T cell receptor beta chain was detected only a few times. The antigen is unknown. A multiplex PCR was run with 60 Vbeta primers and 13 Jbeta primers. Sequenced by immunoSEQ multiplex PCR; TCRdb stores in-frame clones only, minus some. Here the sample spans about 170,000 clones, over 75% being singletons. The data derive from a study of cytomegalovirus exposure and HLA in healthy donors. Overall study findings and caveats: In a later analysis, productive TCRs from donors in an Asian-associated ancestry cluster reportedly carried fewer N-insertions than the cohort mean. A later analysis linked a missense DCLRE1C variant to TCR beta V- and J-gene trimming. Highly shared variants forming one cluster were likely a sequencing artifact.

It was healthy bone marrow donors who served as donors. CDR3 length: 16 residues. J gave up 4 bases and V 0 bases, and 7 bases lay outside the gene matches. Per the germline V gene, CDR1 is LGHNA and CDR2 is YSLEER. The rearrangement joins TRBV4-3 to TRBJ2-7; TRBD2 agrees at 9 bases. This receptor was taken from a woman aged 50 to 65 in good health and CMV-seropositive. Sequencing was performed on PBMCs. CDR3 sequence: CASSQDRGSGGYEQYF. The CDR3 nucleotides are TGCGCCAGCAGCCAAGATCGGGGTAGCGGGGGTTACGAGCAGTACTTC.